A single TCR beta chain is shown here with its context. This record belongs to a study of blood T cell repertoires in COVID-19. About the study: PBMCs, B-cell-depleted T cells, or T cells provided the cDNA or gDNA that made up the material.

Assay used: immunoSEQ multiplex PCR; TCRdb lists only in-frame clones, some missing. The table records 150,000 to 200,000 clones, under 85% of them present only once. Germline assignment: CDR1 SGHAT and CDR2 FQNNGV. The junction had 10 bases not matched to a gene; V was cut back by 1 base and J by 8 bases. The CDR3 loop spans 16 amino acids. Sequenced: peripheral blood. This receptor was obtained from a man in his sixties with active or convalescent COVID-19. The V call is TRBV11-2, the J call TRBJ1-2, with TRBD1 matching 10 bases. The CDR3 nucleotides read TGTGCCAGCAGCTTAGGGGGCGGGACAGGGGATGGAGGCTACACCTTC. This encodes CASSLGGGTGDGGYTF.